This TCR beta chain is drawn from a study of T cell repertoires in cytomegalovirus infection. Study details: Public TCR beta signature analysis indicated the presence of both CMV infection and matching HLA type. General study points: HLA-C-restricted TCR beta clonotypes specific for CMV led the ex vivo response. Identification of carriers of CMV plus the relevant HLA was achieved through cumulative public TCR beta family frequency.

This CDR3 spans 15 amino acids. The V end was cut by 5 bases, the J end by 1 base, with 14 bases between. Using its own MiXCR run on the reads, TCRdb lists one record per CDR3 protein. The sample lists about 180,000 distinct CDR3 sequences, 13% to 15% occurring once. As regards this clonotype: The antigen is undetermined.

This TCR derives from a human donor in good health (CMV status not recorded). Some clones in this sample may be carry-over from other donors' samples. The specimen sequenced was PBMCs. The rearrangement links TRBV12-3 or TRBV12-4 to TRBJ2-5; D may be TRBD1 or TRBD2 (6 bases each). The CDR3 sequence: CASSLSRGPQETQYF. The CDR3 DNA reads TGTGCCAGCAGTCTCAGTCGGGGGCCCCAAGAGACCCAGTACTTC.